These 7 T cell receptor beta chains came from one sample sequenced in a study of Tregs in tolerant kidney transplant recipients. The repertoire was sequenced with immunoSEQ multiplex PCR; TCRdb's copy has only in-frame clones and lacks some. This sample carries 50,000 to 80,000 clones, roughly 98% of them seen once, and the ten largest clones take nearly 0.35%. Source: Tregs from blood, taken before the transplant. These TCRs come from a human donor who received a combined kidney and bone marrow transplant.

This clone was observed a single time. This chain joins TRBV9 and TRBJ2-7; TRBD2 aligns across 16 bases. V was pared by 2 bases and J by 6 bases, with 5 bases of the junction left unmatched. The CDR3 runs to 16 residues. Germline loops: CDR1 SGDLS, CDR2 YYNGEE. The CDR3 here is CASSVGTSGRAIEQYF. CDR3 DNA: TGTGCCAGCAGCGTCGGGACTAGCGGGAGGGCCATCGAGCAGTACTTC.

The V gene is TRBV28, the J gene TRBJ1-2, with a weak D call TRBD1 (6 bases). Germline assignment: CDR1 MDHEN and CDR2 SYDVKM. V was shortened by 10 bases and J by 4 bases, with 13 bases between the two germline ends. This CDR3 comprises 12 residues. CDR3 sequence: CATVTGGYGYTF. Written as DNA, the CDR3 is TGTGCCACCGTGACAGGTGGCTATGGCTACACCTTC.

This rearrangement joins TRBV28 to TRBJ1-2; the D is unclear. This CDR3 is 12 amino acids long. Trimming shortened V by 3 bases and J by 5 bases, and 7 bases separated the two germline ends. Germline loops: CDR1 MDHEN, CDR2 SYDVKM. CDR3 in DNA: TGTGCCAGCAGTTTTTCCTTATATGGCTACACCTTC. This codes for CASSFSLYGYTF.

V usage is TRBV7-3 and J usage is TRBJ2-1; TRBD1 agrees at 7 bases. J lost 8 bases, V lost 1 base, and 11 bases had no gene match. The germline CDR1 and CDR2 sequences are SGHTA and FQGTGA. The CDR3 sequence is 16 residues long. The CDR3 nucleotides are TGTGCCAGCAGCTTAAGTTCTAACAGGGGCATGGATGAGCAGTTCTTC. Translation: CASSLSSNRGMDEQFF.

CDR3 protein: CASSFYTGENSGNTIYF. The CDR3 DNA reads as TGCGCCAGCAGCTTCTACACAGGGGAGAACTCTGGAAACACCATATATTTT. The chain recombines TRBV4-1 with TRBJ1-3; 7 bases match TRBD1. After removal of 5 bases from V and 0 bases from J, the junction contained 10 bases not matched to a gene. This CDR3 spans 17 amino acids. From germline, CDR1 is MGHRA and CDR2 YSYEKL.

This chain connects TRBV9 to TRBJ2-1, with 9 bases aligning to TRBD2. Trimming cost V 0 bases and J 12 bases; bases outside gene matches: 10. This CDR3 region has 15 residues. Germline assignment: CDR1 SGDLS and CDR2 YYNGEE. CDR3 loop: CASSVGASGIGWQFF. The CDR3 DNA reads TGTGCCAGCAGCGTAGGGGCTAGCGGGATAGGGTGGCAGTTCTTC.

This chain connects TRBV30 to TRBJ2-4; the D is unclear. Germline V gene sequence: CDR1 GTSNPN, CDR2 SVGIG (reference sequence). The V gene lost 2 bases and the J gene lost 0 bases, with 8 bases spanning the gap. This CDR3 contains 14 residues. CDR3 region: CAWSYSLAKNIQYF. The CDR3 bases are TGTGCCTGGAGTTACAGTCTAGCCAAAAACATTCAGTACTTC.